Listed below are T cell receptor beta chains from one sample, sequenced in a study of glioma-infiltrating T cells after dendritic cell vaccination. Only in-frame clones appear in the TCRdb table, and some are missing; sequencing was by immunoSEQ multiplex PCR. The data hold about 92,000 clones, with over 75% observed a single time. Sequences were derived from blood, sampled before dendritic cell vaccination. The receptors shown here come from a human donor with glioblastoma. CDR3s include the opening cysteine and the closing phenylalanine or tryptophan. Fields, in order: clone size, D gene, V gene, CDR3 length, J gene, CDR3 DNA, CDR3 protein. The D gene is left open where the match is weak. Rows may omit the clone size; those that give it use once, few, many or a size class.

-,-,TRBV5-8,13,TRBJ1-1,TGTGCCAGCAGCTTGGCCAAGGGACACTTAGCTTTCTTT,CASSLAKGHLAFF
-,TRBD1,TRBV6-5,13,TRBJ2-3,TGTGCCAGCGGATACCAGGGGGCAGATACGCAGTATTTT,CASGYQGADTQYF
-,-,TRBV12-2,17,TRBJ2-1,TGTGCAAGTCGCCCCGGGACTAGCGGGGGTACATACAATGAGCAGTTCTTC,CASRPGTSGGTYNEQFF
few,-,TRBV10-2,11,TRBJ1-2,TGCGCCAGCCGACGGGGCTATGGCTACACCTTC,CASRRGYGYTF
-,-,TRBV19,12,TRBJ2-7,TGTGCCAGTACCTCGGACAGATACGAGCAGTACTTC,CASTSDRYEQYF
once,-,TRBV13,16,TRBJ2-2,TGTGCCAGCAACAGAAGGATCCTCGCGAACACCGGGGAGCTGTTTTTT,CASNRRILANTGELFF
-,TRBD1,TRBV5-4,14,TRBJ1-2,TGTGCCAGCAGCTCCCTGGACAGGGGTAATGGCTACACCTTC,CASSSLDRGNGYTF
-,-,TRBV10-2,15,TRBJ2-1,TGCGCCAGTTCCCTATCCGGGGGCTCCTACAATGAGCAGTTCTTC,CASSLSGGSYNEQFF
once,-,TRBV9,13,TRBJ2-3,TGTGCCAGCAGCGTGAATCGAGGAGATACGCAGTATTTT,CASSVNRGDTQYF
-,TRBD1,TRBV27,15,TRBJ2-7,TGTGCCAGCAGTCCCGGGACAGGGACCTTCTACGAGCAGTACTTC,CASSPGTGTFYEQYF
-,-,TRBV5-1,18,TRBJ2-5,TGCGCCAGCAGCTTGGCCTACTCGGGACTCCAGTACCAAGAGACCCAGTACTTC,CASSLAYSGLQYQETQYF
once,TRBD2,TRBV5-6,17,TRBJ2-3,TGTGCCAGCAGCTTGGACGGGAGGTCCCCTAGCACAGATACGCAGTATTTT,CASSLDGRSPSTDTQYF
few,-,TRBV6-1,13,TRBJ1-2,TGTGCCAGCAGTGAAAGCGGGGGCTATGGCTACACCTTC,CASSESGGYGYTF
-,TRBD1,TRBV6-1,15,TRBJ1-1,TGTGCCAGCAGTGAAAGTGGGACAGGCAACACTGAAGCTTTCTTT,CASSESGTGNTEAFF
-,TRBD2,TRBV19,18,TRBJ2-1,TGTGCCAGTAGCCGCGACGAAATTAGCGGGAGCCCCTACAATGAGCAGTTCTTC,CASSRDEISGSPYNEQFF
-,-,TRBV18,13,TRBJ1-2,TGTGCCAGCTCAACGGACACTAACTATGGCTACACCTTC,CASSTDTNYGYTF
-,TRBD2,TRBV6-5,14,TRBJ2-7,TGTGCCAGCAGTAATGGACTAGCAGCCTACGAGCAGTACTTC,CASSNGLAAYEQYF
-,-,TRBV29-1,13,TRBJ1-5,TGCAGCGTTGCGGCACAGGCCGCCCAGCCCCAGCATTTT,CSVAAQAAQPQHF
-,-,TRBV28,12,TRBJ1-2,TGTGCCAGCAGTTGGGAGCATTATGGCTACACCTTC,CASSWEHYGYTF
-,TRBD1,TRBV28,13,TRBJ2-7,TGTGCCAGCAGCCCCAAGGACAGGTACGAGCAGTACTTC,CASSPKDRYEQYF
once,-,TRBV6-5,15,TRBJ2-7,TGTGCCAGCAGTTACTCGGCCCGGGACTCGGCACAGCAGTACTTC,CASSYSARDSAQQYF
-,TRBD1,TRBV4-3,16,TRBJ2-7,TGCGCCAGCAGCCAGGGGGACAGGGGCTATTCCTACGAGCAGTACTTC,CASSQGDRGYSYEQYF
-,TRBD1,TRBV5-1,19,TRBJ1-2,TGCGCCAGCAGCTTTTGTGCCTGGTGTGGCGGCAGGGGGCCCCGTGGCTACACCTTC,CASSFCAWCGGRGPRGYTF
-,-,TRBV5-1,15,TRBJ2-1,TGCGCCAGCTCCTGGGGCGGAGAACTCCTCAATGAGCAGTTCTTC,CASSWGGELLNEQFF
few,TRBD1,TRBV7-9,15,TRBJ2-7,TGTGCCAGCAGCTTGGGGCAGACAGGGTTCCACGAGCAGTACTTC,CASSLGQTGFHEQYF
-,-,TRBV7-9,14,TRBJ2-6,TGTGCCAGCATCGCGGGTTACGGGGCCAACGTCCTGACTTTC,CASIAGYGANVLTF